This is a list of T cell receptor beta chains from one sample in a study of blood T cell repertoires in COVID-19. Clones were read by immunoSEQ multiplex PCR, and TCRdb kept only the in-frame ones, dropping some. Here the sample spans roughly 200,000 clones, 84% being singletons. The sample taken for sequencing was peripheral blood. The receptors come from a woman older than 75 with COVID-19, enrolled during active disease. The conserved cysteine and the conserved F or W are not part of the CDR3 here.

TRBV3-1/TRBV3-2	TRBJ1-1	ASSQGAGAWTEAF
TRBV28	TRBJ1-4	ASSRGSEKLF
TRBV6-5	TRBJ1-2	ASSYGQGAYGYT
TRBV3-1/TRBV3-2	TRBJ1-1	ASSDRGATEAF
TRBV2	TRBJ1-1	ASRVTGSTEAF
TRBV7-2	TRBJ1-2	ASSFGTGISSFPYGYT
TRBV7-2	TRBJ1-1	ASSSGQGAITEAF
TRBV7-9	TRBJ2-3	ASSFGTGMTDTQY
TRBV18	TRBJ1-2	ASSNDRGSGYGYT
TRBV27	TRBJ1-5	ASTPLGQGQRSQH
TRBV18	TRBJ1-5	ASSPQGQGQPQH
TRBV2	TRBJ1-1	ASSTLAGEAF
TRBV2	TRBJ1-5	ASSQVPAVQPQH
TRBV3-1/TRBV3-2	TRBJ2-5	ASSQAQGQETQY
TRBV18	TRBJ2-2	ASSPPRQFGELF
TRBV11-2	TRBJ2-2	ASSQDGQGTGELF
TRBV3-1/TRBV3-2	TRBJ2-3	ARKSGEAPDTQY
TRBV28	TRBJ1-1	ASSLAQMNTEAF
TRBV5-4	TRBJ2-3	ASSSGATLQY
TRBV19	TRBJ2-3	ASSMSSGGELDTQY
TRBV6-1	TRBJ1-4	ASSDQPGLSNEKLF
TRBV7-9	TRBJ1-1	ASSTGQGPNTEAF
TRBV9	TRBJ1-1	ASSVGPRGNTEAF
TRBV5-1	TRBJ2-2	ASSPRTSGGAGELF
TRBV9	TRBJ2-2	ASQGVNTGELF
TRBV6-6	TRBJ1-4	ATRTDTSYEKLF
TRBV7-2	TRBJ2-3	ASSWGQSTDTQY
TRBV7-3	TRBJ2-2	ASSLTAQGFTGELF
TRBV6-5	TRBJ2-1	ASSPTGENEQF
TRBV5-1	TRBJ1-2	ASSPTSEGYT
TRBV4-3	TRBJ2-7	ASSPSGLAGYEQY
TRBV5-6	TRBJ1-6	ASTQNRGPLH
TRBV18	TRBJ1-1	ASSPGTPDTEAF
TRBV18	TRBJ2-7	ASSPSGTGVDEQY
TRBV4-3	TRBJ1-5	ASSRESGQPQH
TRBV6-4	TRBJ1-6	ASSDRTGPNSPLH
TRBV30	TRBJ1-2	AWSPGQGVGYT
TRBV5-4	TRBJ1-6	ASSRGAGDSPLH
TRBV14	TRBJ2-5	ASRHSGGETQY
TRBV7-8	TRBJ1-1	ASILTPYGDTEAF
TRBV7-2	TRBJ1-2	ASSLIPGVGDGYT
TRBV28	TRBJ1-6	ASRGRTIGGSPLH
TRBV19	TRBJ2-7	ASRRSAGGSSYEQY
TRBV6-5	TRBJ1-5	ASRLQGNQPQH
TRBV7-9	TRBJ1-1	ASGPTGVSTEAF
TRBV2	TRBJ1-6	ASSDWEDSPLH
TRBV19	TRBJ1-3	ASSKQSSGNTIY
TRBV5-1	TRBJ1-4	ASSQGPTNEKLF
TRBV24-1	TRBJ2-1	ATSDPSVRGGNEQF
TRBV10-3	TRBJ1-4	AISESVGATNEKLF